This T cell receptor (beta chain) appears in the sequencing data of a study of blood T cell repertoires in COVID-19. Study background: Sites in the United States, Italy and Spain provided acute and convalescent COVID-19 samples. T cells, B-cell-depleted T cells, or PBMCs supplied cDNA or gDNA.

Sequencing used immunoSEQ multiplex PCR; TCRdb keeps in-frame clones, though not all of them. The sample carries some 220,000 clones, 75% to 90% recorded once. The CDR3 sequence is 15 residues long. The germline V and J ends were trimmed by 4 bases and 4 bases, with 15 bases remaining between them. In germline, CDR1 is SGHRS, CDR2 YFSETQ. The specimen sequenced was peripheral blood. The TCR comes from a woman aged 70-85 years with COVID-19, enrolled during active disease. The chain uses TRBV5-1 and TRBJ2-1, with a weak D call TRBD1 (5 bases). The CDR3 reads CASSTGAAPYNEQFF. CDR3 nucleotides: TGCGCCAGCAGCACAGGCGCGGCTCCATACAATGAGCAGTTCTTC.